Below are 15 T cell receptor beta chains sequenced from a single sample in a study of shared clonotypes between healthy human individuals. TCRdb's copy holds only in-frame clones and misses some; the assay was immunoSEQ multiplex PCR. The data hold under 2.5 million clones, with about 90% observed a single time. Source material: naive CD4+ T cells from PBMCs. The subset denotes: CD45RA+ positively selected. These receptors came from a man younger than 35 in good health. Some clones in this sample may be carry-over from other donors' samples.

This chain joins TRBV7-3 and TRBJ2-2; D possibly corresponds to TRBD1 (6 bases). V was cut by 8 bases and J by 5 bases, with 18 bases left in between. This CDR3 contains 15 residues. CDR1 and CDR2 from the germline V gene are SGHTA and FQGTGA. This CDR3 reads CASGPGRGSTGELFF. DNA for the CDR3: TGTGCCAGCGGACCGGGCAGGGGATCGACCGGGGAGCTGTTTTTT.

This clone has more than one count but fewer than ten. The rearrangement links TRBV15 to TRBJ1-1; weak D call: TRBD1 (6 bases). Germline assignment: CDR1 LNHNV and CDR2 YYDKDF (reference sequence). With 0 bases removed from V and 8 bases from J, the gap between germline ends came to 13 bases. This CDR3 contains 14 residues. DNA for the CDR3: TGTGCCACCAGCAGAGAGCGACAGGCATCGGAAGCTTTCTTT. Protein sequence: CATSRERQASEAFF.

The rearrangement uses TRBV2 and TRBJ2-1; D ambiguous. V lost 8 bases and J lost 4, with 12 bases in between. The length of the CDR3 is 13 residues. CDR1 and CDR2 (germline): SNHLY, FYNNEI. CDR3 DNA sequence: TGTGCCAGCGCCACGGGTTTTTACAATGAGCAGTTCTTC. Protein sequence: CASATGFYNEQFF.

This sequence joins TRBV19 and TRBJ1-5, with 11 bases identical to TRBD1. Trimming at V came to 7 bases and at J to 2 bases, leaving 13 bases not matched to a gene. The CDR3 consists of 18 residues. CDR1 is LNHDA and CDR2 is SQIVND in the germline V gene (reference sequence). The CDR3 DNA is TGTGCCAGTACCATACCCAAGGACAGGGGGCGAGGCAATCAGCCCCAGCATTTT. As protein: CASTIPKDRGRGNQPQHF.

V gene TRBV14 combines with J gene TRBJ2-1, with TRBD2 matching over 8 bases. CDR3 length equals 15 residues. Unmatched junction bases numbered 11, after V lost 4 bases and J lost 9 bases. CDR1 SGHDN and CDR2 FVKESK come from the germline V gene. CDR3 sequence: CASSPSPAGEGEQFF. CDR3 DNA: TGTGCCAGCAGCCCCAGTCCAGCGGGAGAGGGTGAGCAGTTCTTC.

This rearrangement joins TRBV4-3 to TRBJ2-1; 8 bases fit TRBD1. The CDR3 totals 15 residues. The germline CDR1 and CDR2 sequences are LGHNA and YSLEER. The trim removed 1 base at V and 4 bases at J, leaving 3 bases unmatched. CDR3: CASSQVWTGYNEQFF. CDR3 DNA sequence: TGCGCCAGCAGCCAAGTATGGACAGGGTACAATGAGCAGTTCTTC.

A note on this clone: The sample holds other DNA sequences that translate to the same CDR3. The genes are TRBV9 and TRBJ1-1; no clear D. The V gene lost 0 bases and the J gene lost 1 base, with 7 bases spanning the gap. This CDR3 has 14 residues. Germline V gene sequence: CDR1 SGDLS, CDR2 YYNGEE. CDR3: CASSVDVRNTEAFF. As DNA, the CDR3 is TGTGCCAGCAGCGTAGACGTTAGGAACACTGAAGCTTTCTTT.

Concerning this clone: This sample includes further DNA sequences coding for the same CDR3. The V gene is TRBV5-1, the J gene TRBJ1-1; D unclear. Germline V gives CDR1 SGHRS, CDR2 YFSETQ. Trimming pared 2 bases from V and 0 bases from J, leaving 5 bases between. The CDR3 is 13 residues long. The CDR3 loop is CASSFRVNTEAFF. CDR3 bases: TGCGCCAGCAGCTTTCGAGTGAACACTGAAGCTTTCTTT.

The V call is TRBV28, the J call TRBJ2-1; 9 nucleotides match TRBD2. The CDR3 covers 15 residues. The V gene end was trimmed by 3 bases and the J gene end by 7 bases; junction bases not matched to a gene: 7. CDR1 and CDR2 from the germline V gene are MDHEN and SYDVKM. This CDR3 reads CASSFSGSGGNEQFF. The CDR3, as DNA: TGTGCCAGCAGTTTTAGCGGGAGCGGGGGGAATGAGCAGTTCTTC. Full variable domain (missing parts from reference TRBV28 and TRBJ2-1): DVKVTQSSRYLVKRTGEKVFLECVQDMDHENMFWYRQDPGLGLRLIYFSYDVKMKEKGDIPEGYSVSREKKERFSLILESASTNQTSMYLCASSFSGSGGNEQFFGPGTRLTVL.

The genes are TRBV7-8 and TRBJ2-2; D not certain. V was trimmed by 5 bases and J by 4 bases, leaving 8 bases between them. This CDR3 comprises 13 residues. CDR1 SGHVS and CDR2 FQNEAQ come from the germline V gene. CDR3 loop: CASSGQSTGELFF. In DNA form, the CDR3 reads TGTGCCAGCAGCGGGCAGAGCACCGGGGAGCTGTTTTTT. The variable domain in full, completed from reference TRBV7-8 and TRBJ2-2, reads GAGVSQSPRYKVAKRGQDVALRCDPISGHVSLFWYQQALGQGPEFLTYFQNEAQLDKSGLPSDRFFAERPEGSVSTLKIQRTQQEDSAVYLCASSGQSTGELFFGEGSRLTVL.

The chain employs TRBV30 and TRBJ2-1, with 11 bases lining up with TRBD2. The CDR3 runs to 17 residues. Germline CDR1 is GTSNPN and CDR2 is SVGIG (reference sequence). V gave up 4 bases and J gave up 8 bases; unmatched junction bases: 16. CDR3 coding DNA: TGTGCCTGGACTAAAATTCGGACTAGCGGGTTGGGTGATGAGCAGTTCTTC. It specifies CAWTKIRTSGLGDEQFF.

V gene TRBV7-2 combines with J gene TRBJ2-2; D is unclear. CDR1 and CDR2 (germline): SGHTA, FQGNSA. V was shortened by 5 bases and J by 0 bases, with 13 bases between the two germline ends. The CDR3 length is 16 residues. CDR3 sequence (DNA): TGTGCCAGCAGCCTATCCGCGGTAGCGAACACCGGGGAGCTGTTTTTT. It specifies CASSLSAVANTGELFF.

The rearrangement uses TRBV7-3 and TRBJ2-2, with 9 bases aligning to TRBD1. CDR3 length: 15 amino acids. Germline V gene data show CDR1 as SGHTA and CDR2 as FQGTGA. V gave up 2 bases and J gave up 5 bases; unmatched junction bases: 3. CDR3 DNA sequence: TGTGCCAGCAGCTTATGGGGACAGGGAACCGGGGAGCTGTTTTTT. Amino acids: CASSLWGQGTGELFF.

V and J are TRBV6-1 and TRBJ1-5, with TRBD1 matching 7 bases. Germline lookup yields CDR1 MNHNS and CDR2 SASEGT. This CDR3 is built from 15 residues. The trim removed 2 bases at V and 3 bases at J, leaving 4 bases unmatched. CDR3 DNA sequence: TGTGCCAGCAGTGAAAGGGGGCCCCTCAATCAGCCCCAGCATTTT. Residues: CASSERGPLNQPQHF.

The rearrangement uses TRBV27 and TRBJ1-1, with D possibly TRBD1 on 5 matching bases. The CDR3 runs 15 residues. Trimming removed 4 bases at V and 2 bases at J, with 14 bases between. Germline CDR1 is MNHEY and CDR2 is SMNVEV (reference sequence). CDR3 nucleotides: TGTGCCAGCAGTTATAACAGTGGGGGTAACACTGAAGCTTTCTTT. It translates to CASSYNSGGNTEAFF.